This entry describes one T cell receptor beta chain. Its target is not known. Germline-derived CDR1 and CDR2 are SGHVS and FNYEAQ. The V segment lost 7 bases and the J segment 3 bases; nucleotides outside the gene matches: 8. The CDR3 runs 16 residues. The sample belongs to a study of siplizumab effects on memory and regulatory T cells. Study-wide findings and caveats: Siplizumab brought about a significant reduction in alloreactive sequences traceable to unstimulated CD4+ memory cells. Naive T cell populations appeared to exhibit greater diversity than memory cells and appeared to be major alloresponse contributors. Roughly 80-97% of proliferating CD4+ or CD8+ clones lacked an assignable naive or memory phenotype.

The table came from immunoSEQ multiplex PCR; TCRdb's copy has only in-frame clones and leaves some out. Of more than 85,000 clones listed, roughly 92% were seen once; the top ten hold 1% to 1.5%. Sequenced material: CD4+ T cells sorted from blood. The V call is TRBV7-6, the J call TRBJ2-3; 12 bases match TRBD2. The TCR was taken from a human donor in good health. Here the CDR3 DNA reads TGTGCCAGCACCCCACTGACTAGCGGGAGTACAGATACGCAGTATTTT. This codes for CASTPLTSGSTDTQYF.